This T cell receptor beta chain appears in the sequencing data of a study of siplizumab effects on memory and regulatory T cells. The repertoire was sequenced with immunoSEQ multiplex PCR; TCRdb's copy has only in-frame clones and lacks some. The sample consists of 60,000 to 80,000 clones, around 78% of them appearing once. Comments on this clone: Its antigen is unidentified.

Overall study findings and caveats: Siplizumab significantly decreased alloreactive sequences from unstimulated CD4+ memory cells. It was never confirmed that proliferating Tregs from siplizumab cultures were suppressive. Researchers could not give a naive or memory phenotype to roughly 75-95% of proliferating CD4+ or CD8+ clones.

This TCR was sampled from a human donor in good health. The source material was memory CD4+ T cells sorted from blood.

CDR3 coding DNA: TGTGCCAGTGCTGAACGCCCCGGGCAGGCCTGGAATGAGCAGTTCTTC. It yields the protein CASAERPGQAWNEQFF. The chain employs TRBV2 and TRBJ2-1; D is undetermined. The germline V gene encodes CDR1 SNHLY and CDR2 FYNNEI. V was shortened by 9 bases and J by 7 bases, with 25 bases between the two germline ends. The CDR3 runs 16 residues.